What follows are 2 T cell receptor beta chains derived from one specimen sequenced in a study of T-cell memory formation after mild COVID-19. Via MiXCR, TCRdb re-called the 5' RACE reads, giving one row per CDR3 protein. Found here are just under 550,000 distinct CDR3 sequences, roughly 20% of them singletons; the top ten hold about an eighth. Sequences were obtained from PBMCs or a T cell subset sorted from them (not recorded which). These receptors were collected from an adult woman who had mild COVID-19 (a few samples of this study predate the infection). Cell type and time point are not known.

CDR3 coding DNA: TGCGCCAGCAGCCAAGATCCTGGAAACACCATATATTTT. Its protein product is CASSQDPGNTIYF. The V gene is TRBV4-3, the J gene TRBJ1-3; D is ambiguous. CDR1 is LGHNA, CDR2 YSLEER, per germline. V was trimmed by 0 bases and J by 2 bases, leaving 2 bases between them. CDR3 length: 13 amino acids.

This chain links TRBV4-3 with TRBJ1-2; perhaps TRBD1 as D (6 bases). This CDR3 has 13 amino acids. V lost 8 bases, J lost 4 bases, and 14 bases lay in between. Germline V gives CDR1 LGHNA, CDR2 YSLEER. CDR3 in amino acids: CASGPGGSYGYTF. CDR3 DNA sequence: TGCGCCAGCGGGCCCGGGGGCAGCTATGGCTACACCTTC.